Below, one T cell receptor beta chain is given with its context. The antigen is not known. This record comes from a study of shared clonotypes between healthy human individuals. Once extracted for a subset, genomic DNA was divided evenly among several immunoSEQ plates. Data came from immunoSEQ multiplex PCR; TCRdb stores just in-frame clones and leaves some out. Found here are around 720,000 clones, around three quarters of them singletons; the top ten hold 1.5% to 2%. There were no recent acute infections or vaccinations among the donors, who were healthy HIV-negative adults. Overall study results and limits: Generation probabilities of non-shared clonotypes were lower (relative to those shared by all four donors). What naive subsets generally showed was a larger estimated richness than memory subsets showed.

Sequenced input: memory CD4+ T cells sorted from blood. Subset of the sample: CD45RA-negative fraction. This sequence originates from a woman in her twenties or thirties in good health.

In nucleotides, the CDR3 is TGTGCCAGCAGCGAAAACAGGGATTACACCTTC. This encodes CASSENRDYTF. This chain connects TRBV7-2 to TRBJ1-2; a weak D match, TRBD1 (6 bases). The CDR3 totals 11 residues. V lost 5 bases to trimming and J lost 11 bases, with 12 bases between them. In germline, CDR1 is SGHTA, CDR2 FQGNSA.